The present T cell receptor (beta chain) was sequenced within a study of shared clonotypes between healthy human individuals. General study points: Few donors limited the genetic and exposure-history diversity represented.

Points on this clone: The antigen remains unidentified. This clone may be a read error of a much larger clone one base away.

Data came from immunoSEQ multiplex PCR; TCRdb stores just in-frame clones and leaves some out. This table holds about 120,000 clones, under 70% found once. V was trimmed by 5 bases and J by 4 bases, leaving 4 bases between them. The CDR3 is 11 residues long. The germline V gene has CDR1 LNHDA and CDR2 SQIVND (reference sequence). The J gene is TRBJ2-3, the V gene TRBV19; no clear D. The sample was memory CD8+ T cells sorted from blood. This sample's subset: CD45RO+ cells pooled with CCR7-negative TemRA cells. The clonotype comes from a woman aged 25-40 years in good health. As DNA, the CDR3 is TGTGCCAGTAGTCTCTCAGATACGCAGTATTTT. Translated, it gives CASSLSDTQYF. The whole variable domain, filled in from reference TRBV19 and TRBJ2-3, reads DGGITQSPKYLFRKEGQNVTLSCEQNLNHDAMYWYRQDPGQGLRLIYYSQIVNDFQKGDIAEGYSVSREKKESFPLTVTSAQKNPTAFYLCASSLSDTQYFGPGTRLTVL.